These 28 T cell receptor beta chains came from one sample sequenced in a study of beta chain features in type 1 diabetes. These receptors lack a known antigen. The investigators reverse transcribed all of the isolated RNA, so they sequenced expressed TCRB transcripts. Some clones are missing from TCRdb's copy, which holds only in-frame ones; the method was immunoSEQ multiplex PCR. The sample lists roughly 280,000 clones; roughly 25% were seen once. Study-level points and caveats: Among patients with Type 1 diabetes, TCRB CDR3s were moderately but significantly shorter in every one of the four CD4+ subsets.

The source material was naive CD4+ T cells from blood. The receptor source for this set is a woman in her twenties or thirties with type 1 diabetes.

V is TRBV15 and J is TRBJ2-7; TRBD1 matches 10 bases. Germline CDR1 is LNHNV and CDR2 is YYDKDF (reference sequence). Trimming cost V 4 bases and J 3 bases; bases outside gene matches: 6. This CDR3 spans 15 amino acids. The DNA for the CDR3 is TGTGCCACCAGCATGAGGACAGGGGGTCTCTACGAGCAGTACTTC. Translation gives CATSMRTGGLYEQYF.

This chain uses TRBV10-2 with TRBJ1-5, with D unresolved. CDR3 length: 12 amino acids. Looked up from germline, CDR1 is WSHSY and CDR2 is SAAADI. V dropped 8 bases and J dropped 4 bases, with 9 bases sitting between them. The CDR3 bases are TGCGCCAGCGGCACACCGAATCAGCCCCAGCATTTT. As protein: CASGTPNQPQHF.

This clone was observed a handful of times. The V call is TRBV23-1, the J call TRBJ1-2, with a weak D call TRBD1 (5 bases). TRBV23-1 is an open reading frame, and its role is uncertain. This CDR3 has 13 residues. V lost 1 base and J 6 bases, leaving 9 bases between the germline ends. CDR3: CASSQYRFNGYTF. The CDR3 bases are TGCGCCAGCAGTCAATACAGGTTCAATGGCTACACCTTC.

DNA of the CDR3: TGCAGCGTTGACAGGCCATACAATGAGCAGTTCTTC. Translation: CSVDRPYNEQFF. The J gene is TRBJ2-1, the V gene TRBV29-1; D is ambiguous. CDR1 and CDR2 from the germline V gene are SQVTM and ANQGSEA. Trimming cost V 3 bases and J 4 bases, with 7 bases left between them. The CDR3 covers 12 residues.

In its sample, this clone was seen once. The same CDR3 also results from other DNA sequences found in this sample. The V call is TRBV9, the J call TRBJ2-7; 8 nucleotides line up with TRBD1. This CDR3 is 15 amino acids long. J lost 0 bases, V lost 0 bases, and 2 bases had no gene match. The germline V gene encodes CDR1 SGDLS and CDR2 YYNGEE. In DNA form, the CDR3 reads TGTGCCAGCAGCGTAGCAGGGGGCAGCTCCTACGAGCAGTACTTC. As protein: CASSVAGGSSYEQYF.

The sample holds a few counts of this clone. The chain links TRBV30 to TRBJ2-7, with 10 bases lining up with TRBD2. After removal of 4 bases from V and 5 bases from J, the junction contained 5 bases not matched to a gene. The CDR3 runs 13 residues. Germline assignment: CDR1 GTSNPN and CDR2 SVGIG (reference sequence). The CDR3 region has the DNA TGTGCCTGGACTAGCGGGAGACCTAACGAGCAGTACTTC. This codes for CAWTSGRPNEQYF.

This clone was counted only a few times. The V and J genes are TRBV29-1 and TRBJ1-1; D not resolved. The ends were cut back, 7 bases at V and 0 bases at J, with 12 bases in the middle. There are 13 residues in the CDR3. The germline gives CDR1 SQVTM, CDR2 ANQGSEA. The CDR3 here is CSGAGYMNTEAFF. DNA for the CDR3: TGCAGCGGGGCGGGGTACATGAACACTGAAGCTTTCTTT. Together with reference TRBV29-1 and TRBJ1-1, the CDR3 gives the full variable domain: SAVISQKPSRDICQRGTSLTIQCQVDSQVTMMFWYRQQPGQSLTLIATANQGSEATYESGFVIDKFPISRPNLTFSTLTVSNMSPEDSSIYLCSGAGYMNTEAFFGQGTRLTVV.

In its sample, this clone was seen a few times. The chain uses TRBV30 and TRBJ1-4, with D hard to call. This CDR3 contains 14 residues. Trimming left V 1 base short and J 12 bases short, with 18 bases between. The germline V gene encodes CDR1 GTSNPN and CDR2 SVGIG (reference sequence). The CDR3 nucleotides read TGTGCCTGGAGTGGTGCAGCCGGGTTTAGTGAACTGTTTTTT. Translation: CAWSGAAGFSELFF. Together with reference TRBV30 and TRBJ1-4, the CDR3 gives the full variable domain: SQTIHQWPATLVQPVGSPLSLECTVEGTSNPNLYWYRQAAGRGLQLLFYSVGIGQISSEVPQNLSASRPQDRQFILSSKKLLLSDSGFYLCAWSGAAGFSELFFGSGTQLSVL.

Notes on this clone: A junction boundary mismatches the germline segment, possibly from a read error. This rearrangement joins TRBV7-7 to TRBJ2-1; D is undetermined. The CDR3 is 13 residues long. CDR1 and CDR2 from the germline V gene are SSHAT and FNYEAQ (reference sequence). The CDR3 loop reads CASSLGADNEQFF. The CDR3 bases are TGTGCTAGCAGCTTAGGTGCGGACAATGAGCAGTTCTTC.

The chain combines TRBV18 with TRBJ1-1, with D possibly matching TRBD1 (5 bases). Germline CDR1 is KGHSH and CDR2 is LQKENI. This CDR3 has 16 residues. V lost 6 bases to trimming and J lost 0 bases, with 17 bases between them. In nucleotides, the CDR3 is TGTGCCAGCTCGCAAGGTCAGCAGGGCCTGAACACTGAAGCTTTCTTT. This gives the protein CASSQGQQGLNTEAFF.

CDR3 residues: CASSQTSGRRRDTQYF. In nucleotides, the CDR3 is TGTGCCAGCAGCCAGACTAGCGGGAGGAGGCGAGATACGCAGTATTTT. The genes are TRBV7-3 and TRBJ2-3; 13 bases agree with TRBD2. The CDR3 spans 16 residues. V was clipped by 5 bases and J by 5 bases; unmatched bases: 7. Looked up from germline, CDR1 is SGHTA and CDR2 is FQGTGA.

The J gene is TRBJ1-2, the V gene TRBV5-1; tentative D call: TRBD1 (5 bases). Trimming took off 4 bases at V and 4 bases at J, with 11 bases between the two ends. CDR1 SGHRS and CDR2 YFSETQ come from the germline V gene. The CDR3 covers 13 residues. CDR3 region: CASSLDSFYGYTF. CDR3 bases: TGCGCCAGCAGCCTTGACAGTTTCTATGGCTACACCTTC.

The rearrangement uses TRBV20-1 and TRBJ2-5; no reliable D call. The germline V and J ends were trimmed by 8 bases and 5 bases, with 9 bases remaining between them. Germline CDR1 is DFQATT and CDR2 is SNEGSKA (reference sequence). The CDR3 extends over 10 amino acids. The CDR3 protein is CSWQQETQYF. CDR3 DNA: TGCAGTTGGCAACAGGAGACCCAGTACTTC.

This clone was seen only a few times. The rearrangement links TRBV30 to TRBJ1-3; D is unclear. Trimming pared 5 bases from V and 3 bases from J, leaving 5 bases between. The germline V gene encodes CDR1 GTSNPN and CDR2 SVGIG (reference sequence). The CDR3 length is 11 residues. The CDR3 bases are TGTGCCTGGGGAGGTGGAAACACCATATATTTT. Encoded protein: CAWGGGNTIYF.

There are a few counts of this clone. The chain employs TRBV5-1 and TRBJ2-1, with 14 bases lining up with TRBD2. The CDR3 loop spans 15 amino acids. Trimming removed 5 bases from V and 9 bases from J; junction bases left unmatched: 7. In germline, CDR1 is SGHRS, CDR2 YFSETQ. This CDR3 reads CASRTGTSGSGEQFF. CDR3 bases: TGCGCCAGCAGAACCGGGACTAGCGGGAGCGGTGAGCAGTTCTTC.

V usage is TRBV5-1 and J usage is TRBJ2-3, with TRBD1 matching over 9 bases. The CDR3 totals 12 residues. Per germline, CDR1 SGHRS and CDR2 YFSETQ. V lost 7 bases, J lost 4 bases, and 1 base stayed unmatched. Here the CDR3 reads CASGQGSDTQYF. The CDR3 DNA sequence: TGCGCCAGCGGACAGGGGTCAGATACGCAGTATTTT.

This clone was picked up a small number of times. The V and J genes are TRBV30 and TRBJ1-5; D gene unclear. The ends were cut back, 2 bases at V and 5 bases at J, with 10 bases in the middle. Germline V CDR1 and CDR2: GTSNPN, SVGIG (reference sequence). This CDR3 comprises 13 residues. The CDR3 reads CAWSPKLDQPQHF. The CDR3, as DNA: TGTGCCTGGAGTCCAAAGCTAGATCAGCCCCAGCATTTT.

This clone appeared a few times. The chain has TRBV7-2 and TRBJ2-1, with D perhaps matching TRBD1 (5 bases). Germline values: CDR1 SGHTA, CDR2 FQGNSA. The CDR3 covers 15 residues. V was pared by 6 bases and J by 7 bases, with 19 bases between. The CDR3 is CASRPTAGRWNEQFF. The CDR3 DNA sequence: TGTGCCAGCAGACCGACAGCAGGAAGATGGAATGAGCAGTTCTTC.

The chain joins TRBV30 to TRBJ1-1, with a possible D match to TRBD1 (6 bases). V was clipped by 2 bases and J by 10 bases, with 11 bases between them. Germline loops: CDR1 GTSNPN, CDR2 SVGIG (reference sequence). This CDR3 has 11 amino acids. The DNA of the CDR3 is TGTGCCTGGAGTAGGGGGAACGGAGCTTTCTTT. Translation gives CAWSRGNGAFF.

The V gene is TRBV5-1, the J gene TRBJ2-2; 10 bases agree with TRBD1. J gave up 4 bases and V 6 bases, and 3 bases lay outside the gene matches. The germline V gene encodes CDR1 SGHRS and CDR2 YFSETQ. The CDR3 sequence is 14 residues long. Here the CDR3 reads CASKGQGTTGELFF. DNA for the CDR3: TGCGCCAGCAAGGGACAGGGGACCACCGGGGAGCTGTTTTTT.

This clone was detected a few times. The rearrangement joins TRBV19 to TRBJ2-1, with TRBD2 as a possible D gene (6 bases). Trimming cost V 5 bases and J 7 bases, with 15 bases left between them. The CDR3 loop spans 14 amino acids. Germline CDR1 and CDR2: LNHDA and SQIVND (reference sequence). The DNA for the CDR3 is TGTGCCAGTAGTCCGGGGGACGGTGAAAATGAGCAGTTCTTC. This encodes CASSPGDGENEQFF.

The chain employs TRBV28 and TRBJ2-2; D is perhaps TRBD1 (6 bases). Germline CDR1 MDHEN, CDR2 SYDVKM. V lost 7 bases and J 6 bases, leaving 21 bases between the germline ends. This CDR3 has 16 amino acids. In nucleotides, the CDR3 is TGTGCCAGCAATACACCTAGCCAGGGGTCGGCCGGGGAGCTGTTTTTT. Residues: CASNTPSQGSAGELFF.

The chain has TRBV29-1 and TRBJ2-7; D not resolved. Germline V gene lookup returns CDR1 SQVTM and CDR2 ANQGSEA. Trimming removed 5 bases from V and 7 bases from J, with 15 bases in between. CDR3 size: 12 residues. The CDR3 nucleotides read TGCAGCGTTTCACAGTTGAGTGAAGAGCAGTACTTC. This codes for CSVSQLSEEQYF.

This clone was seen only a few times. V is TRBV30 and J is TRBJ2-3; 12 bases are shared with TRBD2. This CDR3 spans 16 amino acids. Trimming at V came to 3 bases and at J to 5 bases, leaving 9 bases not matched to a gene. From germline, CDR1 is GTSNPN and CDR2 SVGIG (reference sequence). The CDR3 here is CAWSVGLAGGGDTQYF. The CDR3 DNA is TGTGCCTGGAGCGTTGGGCTAGCGGGAGGGGGAGATACGCAGTATTTT.

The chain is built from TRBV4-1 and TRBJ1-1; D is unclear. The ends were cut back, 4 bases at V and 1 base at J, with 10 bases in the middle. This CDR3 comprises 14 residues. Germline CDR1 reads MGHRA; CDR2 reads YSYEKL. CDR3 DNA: TGCGCCAGCAGCCGCGTCCCGGGGAACACTGAAGCTTTCTTT. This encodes CASSRVPGNTEAFF.

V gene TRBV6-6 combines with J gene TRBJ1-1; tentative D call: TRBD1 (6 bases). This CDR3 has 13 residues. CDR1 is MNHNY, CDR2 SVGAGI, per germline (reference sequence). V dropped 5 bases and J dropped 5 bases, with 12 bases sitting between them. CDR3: CASSNLQGTEAFF. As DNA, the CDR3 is TGTGCCAGCAGTAACCTACAGGGAACTGAAGCTTTCTTT.

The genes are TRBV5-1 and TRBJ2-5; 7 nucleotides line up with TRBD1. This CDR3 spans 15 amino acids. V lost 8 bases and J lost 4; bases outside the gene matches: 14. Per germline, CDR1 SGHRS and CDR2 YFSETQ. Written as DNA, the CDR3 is TGCGCCAGTAAACGGGACAGTTACGAGGTAGAGACCCAGTACTTC. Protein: CASKRDSYEVETQYF.

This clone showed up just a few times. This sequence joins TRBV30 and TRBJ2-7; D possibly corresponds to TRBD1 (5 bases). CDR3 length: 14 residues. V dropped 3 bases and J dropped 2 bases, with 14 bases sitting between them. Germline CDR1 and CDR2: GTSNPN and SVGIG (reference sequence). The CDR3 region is CAWRKRQYAYEQYF. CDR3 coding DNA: TGTGCCTGGAGGAAACGACAGTATGCCTACGAGCAGTACTTC.